The 13 T cell receptor beta chains given below trace back to one sample, sequenced in a study of blood T cell repertoires in COVID-19. Only in-frame clones appear in the TCRdb table, and some are missing; sequencing was by immunoSEQ multiplex PCR. The sample contains 60,000 to 85,000 clones, 74% of which appear only once. The sequenced sample was peripheral blood. The receptor set was obtained from a human donor with acute or convalescent COVID-19. The donor label of this sample is uncertain.

Of note for this clone: This sample includes further DNA sequences coding for the same CDR3. This sequence joins TRBV5-1 and TRBJ1-1; D is uncertain. The length of the CDR3 is 14 residues. In germline, CDR1 is SGHRS, CDR2 YFSETQ. Trimming shortened V by 5 bases and J by 1 base, and 12 bases separated the two germline ends. CDR3 region: CASSLGRGNTEAFF. As DNA, the CDR3 is TGCGCCAGCAGTCTCGGTCGGGGGAACACTGAAGCTTTCTTT.

This clone showed up just a few times. CDR3 bases: TGCGCCAGCAGCTTGGTTCAGGAACCCTACGAGCAGTACTTC. Translation: CASSLVQEPYEQYF. The V call is TRBV5-1, the J call TRBJ2-7, with D hard to call. Germline V gene lookup returns CDR1 SGHRS and CDR2 YFSETQ. V lost 0 bases to trimming and J lost 2 bases, with 9 bases between them. The length of the CDR3 is 14 residues.

The V gene is TRBV28, the J gene TRBJ2-7; D is possibly TRBD1 (6 bases). Germline loops: CDR1 MDHEN, CDR2 SYDVKM. This CDR3 has 14 residues. V lost 3 bases to trimming and J lost 2 bases, with 11 bases between them. The CDR3 is CASSLSQGPYEQYF. CDR3 DNA: TGTGCCAGCAGTTTGTCACAGGGCCCCTACGAGCAGTACTTC.

The V gene is TRBV7-3, the J gene TRBJ2-7, with 10 positions matching TRBD1. This CDR3 comprises 15 residues. The germline V gene encodes CDR1 SGHTA and CDR2 FQGTGA. V lost 5 bases and J lost 2; bases outside the gene matches: 6. CDR3 in amino acids: CASSPSGQGAYEQYF. The CDR3 DNA reads as TGTGCCAGCAGCCCCAGTGGACAGGGGGCCTACGAGCAGTACTTC. Full variable domain (outside the CDR3, taken from reference TRBV7-3 and TRBJ2-7): GAGVSQTPSNKVTEKGKYVELRCDPISGHTALYWYRQSLGQGPEFLIYFQGTGAADDSGLPNDRFFAVRPEGSVSTLKIQRTERGDSAVYLCASSPSGQGAYEQYFGPGTRLTVT.

This clone was detected a few times. This chain links TRBV7-9 with TRBJ1-2; no definite D call. Germline lookup yields CDR1 SEHNR and CDR2 FQNEAQ (reference sequence). There are 15 residues in the CDR3. V dropped 1 base and J dropped 3 bases, with 12 bases sitting between them. CDR3 residues: CASSLGQPVDYGYTF. The CDR3, as DNA: TGTGCCAGCAGCTTAGGACAACCCGTGGACTATGGCTACACCTTC.

This chain joins TRBV2 and TRBJ2-5, with a tentative D call TRBD1 (6 bases). This CDR3 contains 13 residues. V was cut by 6 bases and J by 2 bases, with 10 bases left in between. CDR1 and CDR2 (germline): SNHLY, FYNNEI. The CDR3 loop reads CASRWTVQETQYF. CDR3 nucleotide sequence: TGTGCCAGCAGATGGACAGTTCAAGAGACCCAGTACTTC.

The V gene is TRBV25-1, the J gene TRBJ1-6, with a possible D match to TRBD1 (5 bases). CDR1 and CDR2 from the germline V gene are MGHDK and SYGVNS. The CDR3 has 15 amino acids. The V end was cut by 2 bases, the J end by 7 bases, with 12 bases between. CDR3: CASSEQGLGNSPLHF. As DNA, the CDR3 is TGTGCCAGCAGTGAACAGGGACTAGGAAATTCACCCCTCCACTTT.

This clone was seen at least ten times. The chain uses TRBV5-5 and TRBJ2-1; a weak D match, TRBD2 (5 bases). The V end lost 4 bases, the J end lost 4 bases, and 15 bases lay between the germline ends. Germline CDR1 and CDR2: SGHKS and YYEKEE (reference sequence). The CDR3 runs to 15 residues. The CDR3: CASSQTGINYNEQFF. The CDR3 DNA follows: TGTGCCAGCAGCCAAACCGGGATTAATTACAATGAGCAGTTCTTC.

The chain combines TRBV11-1 with TRBJ2-5; 9 bases agree with TRBD1. CDR3 length: 14 amino acids. Germline values: CDR1 SGHAT, CDR2 FQDESV (reference sequence). V lost 5 bases and J lost 5; bases outside the gene matches: 6. The CDR3 loop reads CASSPRDRVETQYF. The CDR3 DNA is TGTGCCAGCAGCCCCCGGGACAGGGTTGAGACCCAGTACTTC.

This clone was recorded only once. The chain carries TRBV19 and TRBJ1-5, with 7 nucleotides matching TRBD1. Germline V CDR1 and CDR2: LNHDA, SQIVND (reference sequence). The CDR3 totals 16 residues. The J segment lost 2 bases and the V segment lost 5 bases, leaving 9 bases of the junction unmatched. DNA for the CDR3: TGTGCCAGTAGTCACGGCTCCGGGACAGGCAATCAGCCCCAGCATTTT. This gives the protein CASSHGSGTGNQPQHF.

The J gene is TRBJ2-1, the V gene TRBV7-6; 7 nucleotides align to TRBD2. CDR1 is SGHVS, CDR2 FNYEAQ, per germline. This CDR3 comprises 14 residues. The ends lost 4 bases at V and 0 bases at J; junction bases unmatched: 0. This CDR3 is CASSSGGSYNEQFF. CDR3 DNA sequence: TGTGCCAGCAGCTCGGGAGGCTCCTACAATGAGCAGTTCTTC.

The J gene is TRBJ1-2, the V gene TRBV18; tentatively, D is TRBD1 (5 bases). CDR1 is KGHSH and CDR2 is LQKENI in the germline V gene. V lost 1 base, J lost 8 bases, and 11 bases lay in between. The CDR3 length is 13 residues. CDR3 nucleotide sequence: TGTGCCAGCTCACCACGCGGGGGAGGAGGCTACACCTTC. Its translation: CASSPRGGGGYTF.

This clone was seen more than once but under ten times. The V and J genes are TRBV7-2 and TRBJ2-1, with 12 bases that match TRBD2. V shed 5 bases and J 4 bases; nucleotides not matched to a gene: 6. This CDR3 is 16 amino acids long. The germline V gene has CDR1 SGHTA and CDR2 FQGNSA. Here the CDR3 reads CASSRLAGALYNEQFF. The CDR3 DNA follows: TGTGCCAGCAGCAGACTAGCGGGAGCCCTTTACAATGAGCAGTTCTTC.